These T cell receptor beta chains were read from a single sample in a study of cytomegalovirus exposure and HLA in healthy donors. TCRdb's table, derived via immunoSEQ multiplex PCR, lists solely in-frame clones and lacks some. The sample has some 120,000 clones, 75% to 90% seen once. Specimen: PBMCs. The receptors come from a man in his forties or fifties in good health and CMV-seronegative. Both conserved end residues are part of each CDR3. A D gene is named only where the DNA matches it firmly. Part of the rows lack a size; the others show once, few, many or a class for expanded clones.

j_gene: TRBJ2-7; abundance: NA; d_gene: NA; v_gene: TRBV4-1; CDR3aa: CASSQDLSSYEQYF; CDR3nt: TGCGCCAGCAGCCAAGATCTCAGCTCCTACGAGCAGTACTTC
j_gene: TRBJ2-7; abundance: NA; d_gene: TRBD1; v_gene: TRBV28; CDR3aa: CASRPTGSYEQYF; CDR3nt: TGTGCCAGCAGACCGACAGGGTCCTACGAGCAGTACTTC
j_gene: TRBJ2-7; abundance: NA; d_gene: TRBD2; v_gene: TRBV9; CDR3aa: CASSETSGGYEQYF; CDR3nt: TGTGCCAGCAGCGAGACTAGCGGGGGATACGAGCAGTACTTC
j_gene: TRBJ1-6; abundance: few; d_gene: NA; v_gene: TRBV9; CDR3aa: CASSAGISSYNSPLHF; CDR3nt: TGTGCCAGCAGCGCGGGTATAAGCTCCTATAATTCACCCCTCCACTTT
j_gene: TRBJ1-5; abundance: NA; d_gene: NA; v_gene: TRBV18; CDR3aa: CASSPDRNQPQHF; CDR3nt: TGTGCCAGCTCCCCCGACAGAAATCAGCCCCAGCATTTT
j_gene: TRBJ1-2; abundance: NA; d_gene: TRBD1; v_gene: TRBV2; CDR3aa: CASSQTGQVRGYTF; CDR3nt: TGTGCCAGCAGTCAGACAGGGCAAGTTAGGGGCTACACCTTC
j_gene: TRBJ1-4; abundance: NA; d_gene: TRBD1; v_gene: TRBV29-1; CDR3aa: CSVRQGTEKLFF; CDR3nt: TGCAGCGTTCGACAGGGGACTGAAAAACTGTTTTTT
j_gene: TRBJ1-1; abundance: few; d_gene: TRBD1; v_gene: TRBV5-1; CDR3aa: CASSSGLLQGSNTEAFF; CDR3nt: TGCGCCAGCAGCTCAGGCTTACTACAGGGGTCTAACACTGAAGCTTTCTTT
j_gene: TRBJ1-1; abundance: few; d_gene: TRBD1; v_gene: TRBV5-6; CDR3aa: CASSTQTGPGTEAFF; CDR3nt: TGTGCCAGCAGCACCCAGACAGGGCCGGGCACTGAAGCTTTCTTT
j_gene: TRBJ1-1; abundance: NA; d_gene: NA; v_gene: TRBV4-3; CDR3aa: CASSQDLAGAAEAFF; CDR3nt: TGCGCCAGCAGCCAAGATCTAGCAGGGGCGGCTGAAGCTTTCTTT
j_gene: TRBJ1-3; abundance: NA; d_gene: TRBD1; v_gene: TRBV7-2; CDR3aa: CASSANRGPGNTIYF; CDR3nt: TGTGCCAGCAGCGCCAACAGGGGCCCTGGAAACACCATATATTTT
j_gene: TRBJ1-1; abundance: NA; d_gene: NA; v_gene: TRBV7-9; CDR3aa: CASSPTGNTEAFF; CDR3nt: TGTGCCAGCAGCCCAACAGGGAACACTGAAGCTTTCTTT
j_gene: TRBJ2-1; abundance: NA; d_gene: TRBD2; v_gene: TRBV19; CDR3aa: CASSTQSSSGANNEQFF; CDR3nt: TGTGCCAGTAGTACCCAGAGCTCTAGCGGGGCTAACAATGAGCAGTTCTTC
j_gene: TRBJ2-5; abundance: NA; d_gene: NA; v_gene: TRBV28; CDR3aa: CASRYPRVQETQYF; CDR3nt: TGTGCCAGCAGATACCCCAGGGTACAAGAGACCCAGTACTTC
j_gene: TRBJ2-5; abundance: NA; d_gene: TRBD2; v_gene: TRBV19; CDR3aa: CASSIGSGSGWETQYF; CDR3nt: TGTGCCAGTAGTATTGGTAGCGGGTCGGGGTGGGAGACCCAGTACTTC
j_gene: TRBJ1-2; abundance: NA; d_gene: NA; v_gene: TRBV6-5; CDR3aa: CASSYGAGKGGYTF; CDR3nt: TGTGCCAGCAGTTATGGGGCAGGGAAGGGCGGCTACACCTTC
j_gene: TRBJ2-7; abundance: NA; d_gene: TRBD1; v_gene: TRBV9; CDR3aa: CASSRTGVSYEQYF; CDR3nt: TGTGCCAGCAGTCGGACAGGGGTTTCGTACGAGCAGTACTTC
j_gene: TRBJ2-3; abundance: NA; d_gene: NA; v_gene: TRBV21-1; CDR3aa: CASSKGSWTSGRGADTQYF; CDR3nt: TGTGCCAGCAGCAAAGGGAGTTGGACTAGCGGGAGGGGTGCAGATACGCAGTATTTT
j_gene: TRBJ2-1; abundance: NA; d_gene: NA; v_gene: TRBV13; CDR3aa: CASSNKRKGDEQFF; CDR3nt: TGTGCCAGCAGCAATAAGAGAAAGGGGGATGAGCAGTTCTTC
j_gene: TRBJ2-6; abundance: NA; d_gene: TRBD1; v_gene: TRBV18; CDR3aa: CASSPARGSGANVLTF; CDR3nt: TGTGCCAGCTCACCAGCCAGGGGGTCCGGGGCCAACGTCCTGACTTTC
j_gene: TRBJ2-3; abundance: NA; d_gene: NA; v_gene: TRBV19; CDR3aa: CASSGRAGTASTDTQYF; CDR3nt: TGTGCCAGTTCCGGGAGGGCCGGGACAGCGAGCACAGATACGCAGTATTTT
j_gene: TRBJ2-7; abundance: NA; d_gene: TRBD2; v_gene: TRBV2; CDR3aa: CASSEGGYEQYF; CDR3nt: TGTGCCAGCAGTGAGGGGGGGTACGAGCAGTACTTC
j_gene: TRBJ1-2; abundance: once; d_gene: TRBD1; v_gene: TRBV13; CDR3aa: CASSPVSIEGTGEGYTF; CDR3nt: TGTGCCAGCAGCCCAGTTTCAATTGAAGGGACAGGGGAAGGCTACACCTTC
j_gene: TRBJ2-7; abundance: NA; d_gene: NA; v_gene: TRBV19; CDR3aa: CASSIGGYEQYF; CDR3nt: TGTGCCAGTAGTATCGGGGGCTACGAGCAGTACTTC
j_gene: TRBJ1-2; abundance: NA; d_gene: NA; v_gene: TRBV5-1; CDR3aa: CASSLGADIIYGYTF; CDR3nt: TGCGCCAGCAGCTTGGGGGCCGATATTATCTATGGCTACACCTTC
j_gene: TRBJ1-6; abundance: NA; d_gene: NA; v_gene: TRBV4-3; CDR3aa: CAGSHTSTGTSNSPLHF; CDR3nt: TGCGCCGGCAGCCATACTTCCACCGGGACAAGCAATTCACCCCTCCACTTT
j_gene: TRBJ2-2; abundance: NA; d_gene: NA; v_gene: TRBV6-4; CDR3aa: CASSWTSNTGELFF; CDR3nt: TGTGCCAGCAGTTGGACTTCGAACACCGGGGAGCTGTTTTTT
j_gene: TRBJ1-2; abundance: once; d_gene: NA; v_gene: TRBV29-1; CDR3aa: CSVAVFGGYTF; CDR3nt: TGCAGCGTTGCGGTGTTCGGTGGCTACACCTTC
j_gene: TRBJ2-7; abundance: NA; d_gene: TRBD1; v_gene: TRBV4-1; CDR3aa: CASSRGQGPSYEQYF; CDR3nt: TGCGCCAGCAGCCGCGGACAGGGCCCCTCCTACGAGCAGTACTTC
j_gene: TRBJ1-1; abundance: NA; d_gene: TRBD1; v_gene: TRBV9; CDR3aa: CASSRTGGTEAFF; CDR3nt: TGTGCCAGCAGCAGAACAGGGGGCACTGAAGCTTTCTTT
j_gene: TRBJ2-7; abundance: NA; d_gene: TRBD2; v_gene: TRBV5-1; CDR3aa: CASSLAGGLEAYEQYF; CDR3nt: TGCGCCAGCAGCTTGGCCGGGGGACTAGAGGCCTACGAGCAGTACTTC
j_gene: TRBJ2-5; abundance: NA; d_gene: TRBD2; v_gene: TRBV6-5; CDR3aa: CASGQAGRGETQYF; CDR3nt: TGTGCCAGCGGCCAAGCAGGGAGGGGAGAGACCCAGTACTTC
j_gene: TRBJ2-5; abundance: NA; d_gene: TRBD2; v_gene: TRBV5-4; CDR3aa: CASSLGSRGGETQYF; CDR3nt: TGTGCCAGCAGCTTAGGCTCCCGGGGGGGAGAGACCCAGTACTTC
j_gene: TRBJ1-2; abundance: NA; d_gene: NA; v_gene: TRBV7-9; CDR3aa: CASSLEQGPNYGYTF; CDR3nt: TGTGCCAGCAGCTTAGAGCAGGGTCCGAACTATGGCTACACCTTC
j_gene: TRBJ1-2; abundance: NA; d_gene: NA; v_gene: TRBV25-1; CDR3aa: CASTGQGDGYTF; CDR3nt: TGTGCCAGCACTGGGCAGGGCGATGGCTACACCTTC
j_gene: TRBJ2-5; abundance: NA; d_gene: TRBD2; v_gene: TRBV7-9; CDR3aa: CASSAQLAGGLETQYF; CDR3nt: TGTGCCAGCAGCGCCCAACTAGCGGGGGGGCTAGAGACCCAGTACTTC
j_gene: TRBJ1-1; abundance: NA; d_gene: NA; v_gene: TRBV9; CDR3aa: CASSPTGRTVEAFF; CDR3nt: TGTGCCAGCAGCCCCACCGGGAGGACAGTTGAAGCTTTCTTT
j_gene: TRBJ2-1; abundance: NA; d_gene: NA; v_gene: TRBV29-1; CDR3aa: CSGRLSRNEQFF; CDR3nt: TGCAGCGGGCGACTAAGCCGCAATGAGCAGTTCTTC